This TCR beta chain derives from a study of blood T cell repertoires in COVID-19 (dated by TCRdb to about 2020). Concerning the study at large: Samples from collaborators originated in the United States, Italy and Spain and spanned both the acute and convalescent phases of COVID-19. The material from the prospective study consisted of cDNA or gDNA derived from T cells, B-cell-depleted T cells, or PBMCs. Subjects who had been exposed to COVID-19, were actively infected with it, or had recovered from it provided the deeply sampled blood TCRbeta repertoires that made up the dataset. The repertoires were released in a freely available public database meant as a resource for research on the immune response to SARS-CoV-2. The samples were drawn from the first 160 participants of the ongoing ImmuneRACE study and from 1,254 subjects provided by 6 global collaborators. The sample metadata nearly always contained a de-identified subject ID, COVID-19 status, age in years and sex. Where available, HLA class I and class II types were taken from metadata supplied by the sample provider and were not determined by assay-based typing.

V is cut back by 5 bases and J by 6 bases, with 9 bases in the junction unmatched. In the germline V gene, CDR1 corresponds to SGHTA and CDR2 to FQGNSA. From its cysteine to its phenylalanine, the CDR3 spans 15 amino acids. Kept here is only the CDR3 DNA, which spans 45 bases and is read in frame from base 1. On this clone: The clone's antigen remains unknown. No much larger clone is present one base from it, and per-base qualities are unavailable.

The collaborating institutions used their own protocols to collect whole blood in K2EDTA tubes. Collaborator samples were shipped for TCRbeta analysis as frozen whole blood, isolated PBMCs, or DNA extracted from either sample type. TCRbeta CDR3 regions were amplified from genomic DNA using the immunoSEQ Assay, a bias-controlled multiplex PCR. Under the source paper's analysis protocol: Nucleated cell counts per sample were estimated from amplification of reference gene primers within the assay. To quantify the absolute abundance of each unique TCRbeta CDR3 rearrangement, sequence reads were collapsed and filtered. Productive Simpson clonality was computed per sample as the square root of Simpson's diversity index over productive rearrangements. TCRdb obtained this table from immuneACCESS and retained in-frame rearrangements with V and J assigned. These tables miss some clones; where compared with another copy, unresolved V genes account for less than half of the shortfall, and the remainder is unexplained. The V and J calls and clone size come from that table; D and trimming were worked out from the DNA. Recorded for this sample are about 31,000 clones; roughly nine tenths of them occurred a single time. About 15% of the sample belongs to the ten largest clones.

General study outcomes and caveats: Clinical and demographic metadata were provided uncurated, with the amount varying by source and participant.

The source material was peripheral blood. The rearranged chain carries TRBV7-2 and TRBJ2-5; TRBD2 agrees with 10 junctional bases. The clonotype was recovered from a man older than 75 with acute or convalescent COVID-19. The sequenced DNA is TGTGCCAGCAGCCCAAGCAGCGGGGGGGCGAAGACCCAGTACTTC. The translation is CASSPSSGGAKTQYF.